The 19 T cell receptor beta chains reported below all come from one sample, sequenced in a study of OX40 agonist ivuxolimab in advanced cancers. Sequencing used immunoSEQ multiplex PCR; TCRdb keeps in-frame clones, though not all of them. Here the sample spans more than 40,000 clones, 88% being singletons. The sample here was CD4+ or CD8+ T cells sorted from blood, taken in a trial of the OX40 agonist ivuxolimab. Receptors were obtained from an adult with an advanced solid tumor such as melanoma, head and neck, liver or kidney cancer.

The chain is built from TRBV5-6 and TRBJ2-5; maybe TRBD1 (5 bases). The CDR3 is 14 residues long. The V end lost 4 bases, the J end lost 7 bases, and 17 bases lay between the germline ends. Germline CDR1 is SGHDT and CDR2 is YYEEEE. As DNA, the CDR3 is TGTGCCAGCAGCCTCCCGGTAGGGGCCGGGACCCAGTACTTC. Translating gives CASSLPVGAGTQYF.

The genes are TRBV27 and TRBJ2-7; 13 nucleotides line up with TRBD2. This CDR3 is 18 amino acids long. Germline V gives CDR1 MNHEY, CDR2 SMNVEV (reference sequence). Germline trimming cut 6 bases from V and 5 bases from J; bases unmatched to any gene: 16. CDR3 in amino acids: CASSQGGRLAGGSHEQYF. In nucleotides, the CDR3 is TGTGCCAGCAGCCAAGGGGGGAGACTAGCGGGAGGAAGCCACGAGCAGTACTTC.

The chain uses TRBV9 and TRBJ1-2; the D gene is possibly TRBD1 (6 bases). Germline V lookup: CDR1 SGDLS, CDR2 YYNGEE. Trimming removed 0 bases from V and 4 bases from J, with 10 bases in between. The CDR3 length is 14 residues. The CDR3 bases are TGTGCCAGCAGCGTAGCGGGGGCCGGCTATGGCTACACCTTC. It yields the protein CASSVAGAGYGYTF.

The V and J genes are TRBV25-1 and TRBJ2-5; unclear D gene. The CDR3 length is 15 residues. From germline, CDR1 is MGHDK and CDR2 SYGVNS. V dropped 0 bases and J dropped 5 bases, with 13 bases sitting between them. The CDR3 DNA reads TGTGCCAGCAGTGAATATAAGAAAATGGGGGAGACCCAGTACTTC. Translation: CASSEYKKMGETQYF.

J is TRBJ2-1 and V is TRBV28; 8 nucleotides align to TRBD2. Looked up from germline, CDR1 is MDHEN and CDR2 is SYDVKM. With 8 bases clipped from V and 2 bases from J, the junction kept 5 bases outside the gene matches. The CDR3 covers 14 residues. CDR3 in amino acids: CASLSGTTYNEQFF. In DNA, the CDR3 is TGTGCCAGCCTTAGCGGGACTACCTACAATGAGCAGTTCTTC.

The rearrangement links TRBV19 to TRBJ1-2; 7 bases fit TRBD1. In germline, CDR1 is LNHDA, CDR2 SQIVND (reference sequence). The V segment lost 5 bases and the J segment 7 bases; nucleotides outside the gene matches: 7. CDR3 length: 13 amino acids. The CDR3 DNA sequence: TGTGCCAGTAGTCTACCGACAGGGCCTGGCTACACCTTC. Its protein is CASSLPTGPGYTF.

The chain has TRBV7-2 and TRBJ2-7; TRBD1 might be the D (6 bases). Per the germline V gene, CDR1 is SGHTA and CDR2 is FQGNSA. Trimming left V 5 bases short and J 1 base short, with 15 bases between. This CDR3 has 15 residues. The CDR3 region is CASSQTSTGSYEQYF. The DNA of the CDR3 is TGTGCCAGCAGCCAAACCTCTACAGGGTCCTACGAGCAGTACTTC.

V usage is TRBV6-1 and J usage is TRBJ2-5; weak D call: TRBD2 (5 bases). With 2 bases removed from V and 0 bases from J, the gap between germline ends came to 10 bases. Germline loops: CDR1 MNHNS, CDR2 SASEGT. The CDR3 sequence is 15 residues long. The CDR3 spells CASSESPGNQETQYF. The CDR3 DNA follows: TGTGCCAGCAGTGAAAGCCCCGGGAACCAAGAGACCCAGTACTTC.

This chain uses TRBV5-1 with TRBJ1-6, with 10 positions matching TRBD1. The J segment lost 7 bases and the V segment lost 0 bases, leaving 7 bases of the junction unmatched. This CDR3 is built from 17 residues. CDR1 is SGHRS, CDR2 YFSETQ, per germline. The CDR3, as DNA: TGCGCCAGCAGCTTGGGACCCGGGACAGGGGCCAATTCACCCCTCCACTTT. It codes for CASSLGPGTGANSPLHF.

The chain joins TRBV5-6 to TRBJ1-2, with 7 nucleotides matching TRBD1. Per germline, CDR1 SGHDT and CDR2 YYEEEE. The CDR3 extends over 15 amino acids. Losses at the gene ends were 3 bases for V and 4 bases for J; bases not matched to a gene: 9. The CDR3 DNA is TGTGCCAGCAGCTCTTATAGACAGGGCAGCTATGGCTACACCTTC. Protein product: CASSSYRQGSYGYTF.

The chain joins TRBV5-4 to TRBJ1-2; D might be TRBD1 (5 bases). V gave up 2 bases and J gave up 1 base, with 9 bases separating them. Per germline, CDR1 SGHNT and CDR2 YYREEE (reference sequence). CDR3 length: 14 amino acids. CDR3 bases: TGTGCCAGCAGCTTCGGGGGTTTTAACTATGGCTACACCTTC. It yields the protein CASSFGGFNYGYTF.

This clone has only a few counts. The V call is TRBV19, the J call TRBJ2-2; 7 bases match TRBD2. Trimming took 7 bases from V and 6 from J; bases not matched to a gene: 2. CDR1 is LNHDA and CDR2 is SQIVND in the germline V gene (reference sequence). CDR3 length equals 12 residues. The DNA of the CDR3 is TGTGCCAGTACTAGCGGACCCGGGGAGCTGTTTTTT. Its translation: CASTSGPGELFF.

V and J are TRBV5-1 and TRBJ2-2; 8 positions match TRBD2. CDR1 and CDR2 (germline): SGHRS, YFSETQ. This CDR3 is 17 amino acids long. The V gene end was trimmed by 2 bases and the J gene end by 6 bases; junction bases not matched to a gene: 12. CDR3 sequence: CASSFPSGGGRAGELFF. In DNA, the CDR3 is TGCGCCAGCAGCTTCCCCTCGGGGGGGGGAAGGGCCGGGGAGCTGTTTTTT. The whole variable domain, filled in from reference TRBV5-1 and TRBJ2-2, reads KAGVTQTPRYLIKTRGQQVTLSCSPISGHRSVSWYQQTPGQGLQFLFEYFSETQRNKGNFPGRFSGRQFSNSRSEMNVSTLELGDSALYLCASSFPSGGGRAGELFFGEGSRLTVL.

CDR3 protein: CASSTGLAGNYEQYF. CDR3 coding DNA: TGTGCCAGCAGTACGGGGCTAGCGGGTAACTACGAGCAGTACTTC. The V gene is TRBV5-4, the J gene TRBJ2-7, with 8 bases lining up with TRBD2. This CDR3 region has 15 residues. The V gene's germline CDR1 is SGHNT and CDR2 YYREEE (reference sequence). V dropped 5 bases and J dropped 3; count of bases not matched to a gene: 10.

The CDR3 region is CASSSLSGSMETQYF. In DNA, the CDR3 is TGCGCCAGCAGCTCACTTAGCGGGAGTATGGAGACCCAGTACTTC. This chain links TRBV5-1 with TRBJ2-5, with TRBD2 matching 9 bases. CDR1 SGHRS and CDR2 YFSETQ come from the germline V gene. This CDR3 region has 15 residues. Unmatched junction bases numbered 8, after V lost 3 bases and J lost 5 bases.

This clone was observed a few times. The J gene is TRBJ2-2, the V gene TRBV9; TRBD2 matches at 10 bases. The V gene end was trimmed by 3 bases and the J gene end by 5 bases; junction bases not matched to a gene: 7. This CDR3 comprises 16 residues. Germline CDR1 reads SGDLS; CDR2 reads YYNGEE. The CDR3 nucleotides read TGTGCCAGCAGCGCTTTTAGCGGGAGGCGTACCGGGGAGCTGTTTTTT. It codes for CASSAFSGRRTGELFF.

The J gene is TRBJ2-7, the V gene TRBV6-1; 11 bases match TRBD1. J lost 5 bases, V lost 10 bases, and 7 bases had no gene match. From germline, CDR1 is MNHNS and CDR2 SASEGT. This CDR3 region has 13 residues. The CDR3 reads CAIRDRGYHEQYF. The CDR3 DNA sequence: TGTGCCATTCGGGACAGGGGGTATCACGAGCAGTACTTC.

The genes are TRBV27 and TRBJ1-2; possible D gene TRBD1, 5 bases. CDR1 and CDR2 from the germline V gene are MNHEY and SMNVEV (reference sequence). Deletions cut 6 bases from V and 7 bases from J, with 21 bases between. The CDR3 loop spans 15 amino acids. CDR3 sequence: CASRGHQNNQRGYTF. DNA of the CDR3: TGTGCCAGCAGAGGACACCAAAATAATCAACGTGGCTACACCTTC.

The chain recombines TRBV7-2 with TRBJ2-2, with a tentative D call TRBD2 (5 bases). This CDR3 is built from 15 residues. Germline CDR1 SGHTA, CDR2 FQGNSA. Trimming took off 4 bases at V and 8 bases at J, with 17 bases between the two ends. In DNA, the CDR3 is TGTGCCAGCAGCTCGTCCAGCGGCCCCGCGGGGGAGCTGTTTTTT. Its translation is CASSSSSGPAGELFF.